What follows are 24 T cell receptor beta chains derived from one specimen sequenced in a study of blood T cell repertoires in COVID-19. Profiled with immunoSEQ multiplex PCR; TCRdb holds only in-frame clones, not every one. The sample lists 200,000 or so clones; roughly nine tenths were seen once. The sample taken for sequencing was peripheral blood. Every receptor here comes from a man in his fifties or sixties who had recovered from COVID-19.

CDR3 region: CASSQYEQFF. The CDR3, as DNA: TGTGCCAGCAGCCAGTATGAGCAGTTCTTC. This chain connects TRBV7-9 to TRBJ2-1; the D is unclear. CDR1 is SEHNR, CDR2 FQNEAQ, per germline (reference sequence). The CDR3 covers 10 residues. Trimming pared 5 bases from V and 8 bases from J, leaving 4 bases between.

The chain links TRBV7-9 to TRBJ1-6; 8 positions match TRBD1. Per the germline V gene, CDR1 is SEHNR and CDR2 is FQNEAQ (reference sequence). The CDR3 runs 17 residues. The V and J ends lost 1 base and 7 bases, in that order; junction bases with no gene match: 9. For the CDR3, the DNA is TGTGCCAGCAGCTTAGTCTCCCGGACAGGGTTGAATTCACCCCTCCACTTT. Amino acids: CASSLVSRTGLNSPLHF. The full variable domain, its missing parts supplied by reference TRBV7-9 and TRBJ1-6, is DTGVSQNPRHKITKRGQNVTFRCDPISEHNRLYWYRQTLGQGPEFLTYFQNEAQLEKSRLLSDRFSAERPKGSFSTLEIQRTEQGDSAMYLCASSLVSRTGLNSPLHFGNGTRLTVT.

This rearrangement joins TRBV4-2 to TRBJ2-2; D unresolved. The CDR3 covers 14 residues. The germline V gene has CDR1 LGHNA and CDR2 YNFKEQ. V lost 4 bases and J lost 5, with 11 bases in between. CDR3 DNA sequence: TGTGCCAGCAGCCGCGGAGACTGGACCGGGGAGCTGTTTTTT. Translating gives CASSRGDWTGELFF.

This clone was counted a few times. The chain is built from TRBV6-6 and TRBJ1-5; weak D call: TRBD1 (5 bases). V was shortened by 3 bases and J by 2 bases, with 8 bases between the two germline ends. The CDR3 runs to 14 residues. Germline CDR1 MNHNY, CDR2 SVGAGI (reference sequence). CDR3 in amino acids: CASSYPGRNQPQHF. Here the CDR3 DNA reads TGTGCCAGCAGTTATCCAGGGCGCAATCAGCCCCAGCATTTT.

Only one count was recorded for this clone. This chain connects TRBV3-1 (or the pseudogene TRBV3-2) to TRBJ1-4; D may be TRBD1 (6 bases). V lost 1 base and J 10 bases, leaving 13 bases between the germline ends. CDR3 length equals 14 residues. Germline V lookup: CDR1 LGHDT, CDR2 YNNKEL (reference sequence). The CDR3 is CASSQGSGVSKLFF. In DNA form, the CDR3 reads TGTGCCAGCAGCCAAGGGTCAGGGGTTTCAAAACTGTTTTTT.

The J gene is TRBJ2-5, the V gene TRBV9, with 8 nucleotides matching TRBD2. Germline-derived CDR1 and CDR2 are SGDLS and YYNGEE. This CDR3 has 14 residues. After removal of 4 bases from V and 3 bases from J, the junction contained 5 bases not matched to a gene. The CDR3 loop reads CASSTRTSKETQYF. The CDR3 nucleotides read TGTGCCAGCAGCACCCGGACTAGCAAAGAGACCCAGTACTTC.

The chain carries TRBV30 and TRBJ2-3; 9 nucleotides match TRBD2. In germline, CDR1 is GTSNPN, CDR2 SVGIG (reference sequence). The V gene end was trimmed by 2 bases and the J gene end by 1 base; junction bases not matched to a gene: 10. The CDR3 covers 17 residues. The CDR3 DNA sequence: TGTGCCTGGAGTCTCCGGGGTAGCGGGAGACGCACAGATACGCAGTATTTT. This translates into CAWSLRGSGRRTDTQYF.

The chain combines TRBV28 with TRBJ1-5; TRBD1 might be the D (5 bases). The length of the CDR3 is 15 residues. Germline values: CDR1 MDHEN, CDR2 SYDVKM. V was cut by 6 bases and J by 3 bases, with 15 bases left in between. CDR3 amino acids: CASRIGGGNNQPQHF. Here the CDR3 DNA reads TGTGCCAGCAGAATTGGGGGGGGGAACAATCAGCCCCAGCATTTT. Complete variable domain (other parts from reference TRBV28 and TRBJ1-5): DVKVTQSSRYLVKRTGEKVFLECVQDMDHENMFWYRQDPGLGLRLIYFSYDVKMKEKGDIPEGYSVSREKKERFSLILESASTNQTSMYLCASRIGGGNNQPQHFGDGTRLSIL.

The CDR3 coding sequence is TGTGCCAGCGGTCTCAGGAGGGCCGGGAATCAGCCCCAGCATTTT. It encodes CASGLRRAGNQPQHF. The V call is TRBV6-6, the J call TRBJ1-5; D is unresolved. Germline assignment: CDR1 MNHNY and CDR2 SVGAGI (reference sequence). The V end was cut by 8 bases, the J end by 4 bases, with 18 bases between. The CDR3 totals 15 residues.

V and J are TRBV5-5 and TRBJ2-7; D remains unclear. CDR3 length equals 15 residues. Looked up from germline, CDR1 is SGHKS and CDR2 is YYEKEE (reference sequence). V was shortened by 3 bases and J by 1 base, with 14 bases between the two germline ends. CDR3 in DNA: TGTGCCAGCAGCTCTGGAGAATTACGATCCTACGAGCAGTACTTC. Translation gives CASSSGELRSYEQYF. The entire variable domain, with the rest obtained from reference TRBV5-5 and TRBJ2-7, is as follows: DAGVTQSPTHLIKTRGQQVTLRCSPISGHKSVSWYQQVLGQGPQFIFQYYEKEERGRGNFPDRFSARQFPNYSSELNVNALLLGDSALYLCASSSGELRSYEQYFGPGTRLTVT.

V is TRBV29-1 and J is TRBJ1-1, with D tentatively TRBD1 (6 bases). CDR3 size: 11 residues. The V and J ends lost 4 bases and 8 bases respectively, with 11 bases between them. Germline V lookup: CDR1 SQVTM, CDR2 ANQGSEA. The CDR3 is CSVASGGEAFF. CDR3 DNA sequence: TGCAGCGTTGCCAGCGGGGGCGAAGCTTTCTTT.

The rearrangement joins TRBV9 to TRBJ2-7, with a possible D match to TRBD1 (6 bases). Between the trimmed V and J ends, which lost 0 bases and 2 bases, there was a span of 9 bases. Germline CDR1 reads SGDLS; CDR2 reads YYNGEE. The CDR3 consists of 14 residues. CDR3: CASSVDQGPYEQYF. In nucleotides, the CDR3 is TGTGCCAGCAGCGTAGACCAGGGGCCCTACGAGCAGTACTTC.

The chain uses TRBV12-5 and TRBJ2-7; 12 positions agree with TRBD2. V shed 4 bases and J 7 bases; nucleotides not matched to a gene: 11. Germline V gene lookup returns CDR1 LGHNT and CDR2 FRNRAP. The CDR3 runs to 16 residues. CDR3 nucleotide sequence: TGTGCTAGTGGTTCTCCCTCTAGCGGGAGGGCCAGTGAGCAGTACTTC. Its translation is CASGSPSSGRASEQYF.

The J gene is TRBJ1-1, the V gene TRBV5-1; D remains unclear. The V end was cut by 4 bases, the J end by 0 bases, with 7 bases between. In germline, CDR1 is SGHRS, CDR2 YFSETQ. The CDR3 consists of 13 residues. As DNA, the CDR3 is TGCGCCAGCAGCCGAGATATGAACACTGAAGCTTTCTTT. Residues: CASSRDMNTEAFF.

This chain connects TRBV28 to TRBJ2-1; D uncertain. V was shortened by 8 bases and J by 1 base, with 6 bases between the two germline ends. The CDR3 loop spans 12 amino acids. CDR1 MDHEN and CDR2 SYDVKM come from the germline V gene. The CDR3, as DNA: TGTGCCAGCGTATTGTCCTACAATGAGCAGTTCTTC. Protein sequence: CASVLSYNEQFF.

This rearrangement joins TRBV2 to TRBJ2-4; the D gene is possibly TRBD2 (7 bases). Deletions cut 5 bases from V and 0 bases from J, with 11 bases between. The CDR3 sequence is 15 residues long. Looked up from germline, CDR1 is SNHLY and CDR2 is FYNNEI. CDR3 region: CASSPGGLAKNIQYF. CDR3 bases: TGTGCCAGCAGTCCCGGGGGGCTAGCCAAAAACATTCAGTACTTC.

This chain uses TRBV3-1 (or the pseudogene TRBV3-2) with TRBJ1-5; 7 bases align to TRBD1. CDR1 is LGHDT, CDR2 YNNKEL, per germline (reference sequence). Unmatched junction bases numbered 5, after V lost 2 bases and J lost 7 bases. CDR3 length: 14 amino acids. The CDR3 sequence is CASSQYTGEQPQHF. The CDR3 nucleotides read TGTGCCAGCAGCCAATATACAGGGGAGCAGCCCCAGCATTTT.

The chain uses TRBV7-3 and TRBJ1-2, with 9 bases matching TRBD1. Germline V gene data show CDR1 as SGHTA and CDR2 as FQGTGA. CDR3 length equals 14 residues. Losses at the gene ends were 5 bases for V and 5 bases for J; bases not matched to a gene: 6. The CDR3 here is CASSQTGGQYGYTF. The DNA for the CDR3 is TGTGCCAGCAGCCAGACAGGGGGTCAATATGGCTACACCTTC.

The CDR3 protein is CASSPQGAVSYEQYF. DNA of the CDR3: TGTGCCAGCAGCCCGCAGGGGGCCGTCTCCTACGAGCAGTACTTC. The chain has TRBV9 and TRBJ2-7; TRBD1 aligns across 8 bases. Germline V gene sequence: CDR1 SGDLS, CDR2 YYNGEE. The CDR3 consists of 15 residues. V gave up 4 bases and J gave up 0 bases; unmatched junction bases: 6.

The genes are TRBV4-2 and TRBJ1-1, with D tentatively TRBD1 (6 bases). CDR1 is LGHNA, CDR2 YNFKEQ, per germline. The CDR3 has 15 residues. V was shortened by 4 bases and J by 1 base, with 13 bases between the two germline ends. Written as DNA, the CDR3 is TGTGCCAGCAGCCCGACTAGGGGGGGGAACACTGAAGCTTTCTTT. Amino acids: CASSPTRGGNTEAFF.

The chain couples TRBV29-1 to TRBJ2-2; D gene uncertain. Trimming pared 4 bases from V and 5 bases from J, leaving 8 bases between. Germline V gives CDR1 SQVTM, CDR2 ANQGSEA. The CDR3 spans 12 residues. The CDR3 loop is CSVGSGTGELFF. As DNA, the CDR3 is TGCAGCGTTGGGTCCGGGACCGGGGAGCTGTTTTTT.

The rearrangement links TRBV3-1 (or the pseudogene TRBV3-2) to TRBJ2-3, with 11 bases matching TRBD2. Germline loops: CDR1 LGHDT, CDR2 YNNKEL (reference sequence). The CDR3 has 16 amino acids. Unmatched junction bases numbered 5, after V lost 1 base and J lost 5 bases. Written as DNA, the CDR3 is TGTGCCAGCAGCCAAGGGATAGCGGGGGGGCAAGATACGCAGTATTTT. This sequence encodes CASSQGIAGGQDTQYF.

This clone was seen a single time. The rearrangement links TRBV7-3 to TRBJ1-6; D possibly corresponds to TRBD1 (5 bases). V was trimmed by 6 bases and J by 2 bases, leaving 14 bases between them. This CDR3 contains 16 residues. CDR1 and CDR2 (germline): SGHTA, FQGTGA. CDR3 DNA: TGTGCCAGCAGACGACCTGGGGGGACCTATAATTCACCCCTCCACTTT. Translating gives CASRRPGGTYNSPLHF.

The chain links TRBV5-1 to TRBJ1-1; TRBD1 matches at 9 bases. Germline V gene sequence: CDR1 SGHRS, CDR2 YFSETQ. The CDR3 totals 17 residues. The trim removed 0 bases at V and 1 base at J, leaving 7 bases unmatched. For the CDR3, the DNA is TGCGCCAGCAGCTTGGCGGGGGACAGGGCGGGGAACACTGAAGCTTTCTTT. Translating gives CASSLAGDRAGNTEAFF.